The TCR beta chain under discussion was sequenced for a study of OX40 agonist ivuxolimab in advanced cancers. Germline CDR1 is LNHDA and CDR2 is SQIVND (reference sequence). V shed 5 bases and J 10 bases; nucleotides not matched to a gene: 8. The CDR3 loop spans 14 amino acids. The method was immunoSEQ multiplex PCR; TCRdb's version includes in-frame clones alone and lacks a portion of them. The data contain tens of thousands of clones, 85% to 90% of them singletons. The chain recombines TRBV19 with TRBJ2-1; 10 nucleotides agree with TRBD2. This TCR was sampled from an adult with an advanced solid tumor such as melanoma, head and neck, liver or kidney cancer. The source material was CD4+ or CD8+ T cells sorted from blood, sampled in a trial of the OX40 agonist ivuxolimab. The CDR3 spells CASSEREGFWEQFF. The CDR3, as DNA: TGTGCCAGTAGTGAGCGGGAGGGTTTCTGGGAGCAGTTCTTC.